This TCR beta chain was identified in a study of blood T cell repertoires in COVID-19 (dated by TCRdb to the early 2020s). In terms of the full investigation: Samples covering the acute and convalescent phases of COVID-19 were provided by collaborators in the United States, Italy and Spain. A de-identified subject ID, COVID-19 status, age in years and sex were almost always included in the sample metadata. The prospective study material was composed of cDNA or gDNA derived from T cells, B-cell-depleted T cells, or PBMCs. Samples were obtained from the ongoing ImmuneRACE study (first 160 participants) and from 1,000 to 1,500 subjects provided by 6 global collaborators. The repertoires were released in a freely available public database intended as a resource for research on the immune response to SARS-CoV-2. HLA class I and class II types, where available, came from metadata supplied by the sample provider rather than from assay-based typing. The dataset comprised deeply sampled blood TCRbeta repertoires from subjects exposed to, actively infected with, or recovered from COVID-19. Overall results and qualifications from the work: The quantity of clinical and demographic metadata differed by source and by participant and was supplied without curation.

TCRbeta CDR3 regions were amplified from genomic DNA using the immunoSEQ Assay, a bias-controlled multiplex PCR. Processing in the source paper ran as follows. Nucleated cell counts per sample were estimated from amplification of reference gene primers within the assay. Sequence reads were collapsed and filtered to measure the absolute abundance of every unique TCRbeta CDR3 rearrangement. For each sample, productive Simpson clonality was calculated as the square root of Simpson's diversity index across productive rearrangements. TCRdb took this table from immuneACCESS and kept in-frame rearrangements with V and J called. Such tables lack part of the clones; where checked against another copy, unresolved V genes explain under half of the gap, and the rest is unexplained. D and trimming come from the DNA, and the V and J calls and clone size come from that table. The sample yields around 150,000 clones; roughly 90% were counted once. The ten largest account for about a sixth of the sample.

The germline V gene supplies CDR1 ENHRY and CDR2 SYGVKD. Counted from cysteine to phenylalanine, this CDR3 has 13 amino acids. Only the CDR3 DNA is retained, 39 bases long and in frame from the first base. Trimmed from V: 8 bases; trimmed from J: 4 bases; junction bases lacking a gene match: 7. Each collaborating institution followed its own protocols to collect whole blood in K2EDTA tubes. For TCRbeta analysis, collaborator samples were shipped as frozen whole blood, as isolated PBMCs, or as DNA extracted from either sample type. About this clone: It has no known antigen specificity. Base qualities are not at hand, and no much larger clone is one base apart.

The V and J segments used are TRBV10-3 and TRBJ2-7; TRBD2 agrees with 8 junctional bases. Sequencing used peripheral blood. The clonotype comes from a man aged 55 to 70 with active or convalescent COVID-19. The CDR3 is CAIGTGGRYEQYF. Here is the DNA: TGTGCCATCGGGACGGGGGGGCGGTACGAGCAGTACTTC.